This T cell receptor (beta chain) was recovered during a study of blood T cell repertoires in COVID-19. Profiling relied on immunoSEQ multiplex PCR, and the TCRdb table lists in-frame clones only, not all of them. The table has 220,000 or so clones, 86% seen once; the top ten hold about 2.1%. About this clone: In the same sample, other DNA sequences code for this CDR3.

CDR3 size: 15 residues. J lost 2 bases, V lost 4 bases, and 6 bases had no gene match. Germline V gene lookup returns CDR1 SGHNT and CDR2 YYREEE (reference sequence). Sequenced: PBMCs or T cells enriched from blood (not recorded which). The sequence was collected from a woman aged 45 to 65 who had recovered from COVID-19. The rearrangement uses TRBV5-4 and TRBJ1-2; TRBD1 matches at 9 bases. CDR3 nucleotide sequence: TGTGCCAGCAGCCCCGGACAGGGGCGCAACTATGGCTACACCTTC. This encodes CASSPGQGRNYGYTF. Combining the CDR3 with reference TRBV5-4 and TRBJ1-2 gives the whole variable domain ETGVTQSPTHLIKTRGQQVTLRCSSQSGHNTVSWYQQALGQGPQFIFQYYREEENGRGNFPPRFSGLQFPNYSSELNVNALELDDSALYLCASSPGQGRNYGYTFGSGTRLTVV.